This T cell receptor (beta chain) was recorded in a study of T cells in women clearing cervical HPV infection. Study-wide context: Cases: HPV16-related CIN3 or worse on histology, a couple of invasive cancers.

Using immunoSEQ multiplex PCR, the repertoire was profiled, and TCRdb retains in-frame clones only, with some absent. There are roughly 38,000 clones in the sample, with around 6% held by the top ten. The V segment lost 1 base and the J segment 0 bases; nucleotides outside the gene matches: 9. Looked up from germline, CDR1 is SGHVS and CDR2 is FQNEAQ. The CDR3 has 18 residues. A word on this clone: Its specificity is unknown. The read ends 3 residues shy of where the CDR3 ends; the end is completed using the germline J gene.

Study results and limitations: CIN3+ cases had significantly higher TCR richness than controls; evenness did not differ.

All participants had a single incident cervical HPV16 infection, and prevalent HPV16 infections were excluded. HPV was found by MY09/MY11 PCR and dot-blot genotyping. This TCR derives from a woman between 18 and 70 years old with a cervical HPV16 infection that either progressed to CIN3+ or cleared (not recorded which). Specimen: blood buffy coat. V and J are TRBV7-8 and TRBJ2-4; 7 bases agree with TRBD2. The CDR3 region is CASSLVGTGGVAKNIQYF. The CDR3 bases that were read are TGTGCCAGCAGCTTAGTCGGCACTGGGGGGGTAGCCAAAAACATT.